This entry lists 32 T cell receptor beta chains sequenced from one sample in a study of blood T cell repertoires in COVID-19. Sequencing used immunoSEQ multiplex PCR; TCRdb keeps in-frame clones, though not all of them. The sample holds approximately 440,000 clones, about 91% seen once. The sample taken for sequencing was peripheral blood. The receptors here all came from a woman in her forties or fifties with COVID-19, enrolled during active disease.

The chain joins TRBV5-6 to TRBJ2-7; 9 bases are a match to TRBD2. This CDR3 is built from 15 residues. V lost 0 bases to trimming and J lost 2 bases; unmatched junction nucleotides: 3. Germline lookup yields CDR1 SGHDT and CDR2 YYEEEE. DNA for the CDR3: TGTGCCAGCAGCTTGGGCGGCGGGGGGGCCTACGAGCAGTACTTC. It specifies CASSLGGGGAYEQYF. Full variable domain (outside the CDR3, taken from reference TRBV5-6 and TRBJ2-7): DAGVTQSPTHLIKTRGQQVTLRCSPKSGHDTVSWYQQALGQGPQFIFQYYEEEERQRGNFPDRFSGHQFPNYSSELNVNALLLGDSALYLCASSLGGGGAYEQYFGPGTRLTVT.

This clone was counted a few times. The chain joins TRBV5-4 to TRBJ2-7, with 9 bases lining up with TRBD2. Losses at the gene ends were 1 base for V and 3 bases for J; bases not matched to a gene: 17. Germline CDR1 SGHNT, CDR2 YYREEE (reference sequence). The CDR3 length is 19 residues. CDR3 residues: CASSLLKGLAGIRVYEQYF. CDR3 nucleotide sequence: TGTGCCAGCAGCTTGTTGAAAGGGCTAGCGGGGATTAGAGTCTACGAGCAGTACTTC. Together with reference TRBV5-4 and TRBJ2-7, the CDR3 gives the full variable domain: ETGVTQSPTHLIKTRGQQVTLRCSSQSGHNTVSWYQQALGQGPQFIFQYYREEENGRGNFPPRFSGLQFPNYSSELNVNALELDDSALYLCASSLLKGLAGIRVYEQYFGPGTRLTVT.

This rearrangement joins TRBV11-2 to TRBJ2-7; TRBD2 aligns across 7 bases. V lost 4 bases, J lost 4 bases, and 7 bases stayed unmatched. The germline gives CDR1 SGHAT, CDR2 FQNNGV. The CDR3 is 14 amino acids. The CDR3 region has the DNA TGTGCCAGCAGCTGGTCCCCCGGGGGGTACGAGCAGTACTTC. It translates to CASSWSPGGYEQYF.

The J gene is TRBJ2-7, the V gene TRBV6-1, with 9 positions matching TRBD1. The CDR3 has 15 amino acids. Trimming cost V 3 bases and J 2 bases; bases outside gene matches: 5. Per germline, CDR1 MNHNS and CDR2 SASEGT. The CDR3 spells CASSEDRGSPYEQYF. In DNA form, the CDR3 reads TGTGCCAGCAGTGAGGACAGGGGTTCCCCCTACGAGCAGTACTTC.

The rearrangement uses TRBV27 and TRBJ2-7, with D hard to call. CDR3 length: 13 residues. Germline V lookup: CDR1 MNHEY, CDR2 SMNVEV (reference sequence). The V end was cut by 2 bases, the J end by 5 bases, with 10 bases between. The CDR3 spells CASSLGVRNEQYF. As DNA, the CDR3 is TGTGCCAGCAGTTTAGGTGTGAGGAACGAGCAGTACTTC.

The rearrangement links TRBV7-9 to TRBJ2-4; D may be TRBD2 (6 bases). Germline V CDR1 and CDR2: SEHNR, FQNEAQ (reference sequence). The CDR3 is 16 amino acids. Trimming shortened V by 5 bases and J by 0 bases, and 14 bases separated the two germline ends. CDR3 residues: CASSQWDSLAKNIQYF. In DNA form, the CDR3 reads TGTGCCAGCAGCCAATGGGACTCCCTAGCCAAAAACATTCAGTACTTC.

V and J are TRBV19 and TRBJ1-2; TRBD1 matches at 8 bases. CDR3 length: 14 residues. J gave up 4 bases and V 3 bases, and 4 bases lay outside the gene matches. Germline V gene lookup returns CDR1 LNHDA and CDR2 SQIVND (reference sequence). As DNA, the CDR3 is TGTGCCAGTAGTATGGGACAGGAGATCTATGGCTACACCTTC. It yields the protein CASSMGQEIYGYTF.

The chain joins TRBV6-4 to TRBJ1-5; D not certain. Trimming cost V 4 bases and J 1 base, with 5 bases left between them. The CDR3 contains 13 residues. Germline CDR1 and CDR2: MRHNA and SNTAGT. This CDR3 is CASSAESNQPQHF. As DNA, the CDR3 is TGTGCCAGCAGTGCGGAGAGCAATCAGCCCCAGCATTTT.

The chain uses TRBV2 and TRBJ2-5, with 10 nucleotides matching TRBD1. This CDR3 has 16 amino acids. J gave up 1 base and V 4 bases, and 6 bases lay outside the gene matches. CDR1 is SNHLY and CDR2 is FYNNEI in the germline V gene. This CDR3 reads CASSGRDRGFQETQYF. CDR3 sequence (DNA): TGTGCCAGCAGTGGCCGGGACAGGGGATTCCAAGAGACCCAGTACTTC.

The gene calls are TRBV19 and TRBJ1-2, with a tentative D call TRBD1 (6 bases). The CDR3 totals 13 residues. Trimming took 5 bases from V and 4 from J, leaving 11 bases between them. Germline V lookup: CDR1 LNHDA, CDR2 SQIVND (reference sequence). As DNA, the CDR3 is TGTGCCAGTAGTCAGAGGGGGAGCTATGGCTACACCTTC. Protein sequence: CASSQRGSYGYTF.

The chain is built from TRBV27 and TRBJ2-1, with a possible D match to TRBD2 (5 bases). The CDR3 runs to 12 residues. The germline V gene encodes CDR1 MNHEY and CDR2 SMNVEV (reference sequence). The V end lost 5 bases, the J end lost 6 bases, and 8 bases lay between the germline ends. The CDR3 DNA reads as TGTGCCAGCAGTCCCGGACTCAATGAGCAGTTCTTC. It specifies CASSPGLNEQFF.

V is TRBV30 and J is TRBJ2-1, with D hard to call. The CDR3 is made up of 12 amino acids. V shed 0 bases and J shed 7 bases, with 7 bases lying between them. The germline V gene encodes CDR1 GTSNPN and CDR2 SVGIG (reference sequence). CDR3 loop: CAWSVTGNEQFF. The CDR3 DNA is TGTGCCTGGAGTGTAACCGGGAATGAGCAGTTCTTC. Full variable domain (missing parts from reference TRBV30 and TRBJ2-1): SQTIHQWPATLVQPVGSPLSLECTVEGTSNPNLYWYRQAAGRGLQLLFYSVGIGQISSEVPQNLSASRPQDRQFILSSKKLLLSDSGFYLCAWSVTGNEQFFGPGTRLTVL.

This rearrangement joins TRBV6-6 to TRBJ1-1, with a weak D call TRBD1 (5 bases). This CDR3 is 12 amino acids long. Germline assignment: CDR1 MNHNY and CDR2 SVGAGI (reference sequence). V was trimmed by 10 bases and J by 4 bases, leaving 13 bases between them. This chain's CDR3 is CAIQLGGTEAFF. The CDR3, as DNA: TGTGCCATCCAACTGGGGGGCACTGAAGCTTTCTTT.

This chain uses TRBV6-2 or TRBV6-3 with TRBJ2-7, with D tentatively TRBD2 (7 bases). CDR1 is MNHEY, CDR2 SVGEGT, per germline. The V and J ends lost 4 bases and 5 bases respectively, with 18 bases between them. The CDR3 runs to 15 residues. CDR3 DNA sequence: TGTGCCAGCAGTTCGAGGGGGGGTTCCCCCCACGAGCAGTACTTC. This gives the protein CASSSRGGSPHEQYF.

This clone was recorded a few times. The rearrangement joins TRBV6-5 to TRBJ2-7, with 10 bases aligning to TRBD1. Germline lookup yields CDR1 MNHEY and CDR2 SVGAGI. J gave up 6 bases and V 6 bases, and 8 bases lay outside the gene matches. There are 14 residues in the CDR3. Written as DNA, the CDR3 is TGTGCCAGCAGACCGACAGGGGGCGGAGGCGAGCAGTACTTC. Translated, it gives CASRPTGGGGEQYF.

V gene TRBV18 combines with J gene TRBJ2-6; TRBD1 matches at 8 bases. CDR1 KGHSH and CDR2 LQKENI come from the germline V gene. With 6 bases clipped from V and 3 bases from J, the junction kept 1 base outside the gene matches. The CDR3 length is 14 residues. The CDR3, as DNA: TGTGCCAGCTCGGACAGGGATGGGGCCAACGTCCTGACTTTC. This translates into CASSDRDGANVLTF.

The rearrangement joins TRBV19 to TRBJ2-7; 11 bases agree with TRBD1. Trimming at V came to 3 bases and at J to 0 bases, leaving 13 bases not matched to a gene. Per germline, CDR1 LNHDA and CDR2 SQIVND (reference sequence). This CDR3 comprises 19 residues. CDR3 coding DNA: TGTGCCAGTAGTATGGCCCGGGACAGGGGGAGCCTTAGCTCCTACGAGCAGTACTTC. This encodes CASSMARDRGSLSSYEQYF.

The genes are TRBV5-4 and TRBJ2-7; D is undetermined. The ends were cut back, 0 bases at V and 7 bases at J, with 14 bases in the middle. The CDR3 consists of 14 residues. Germline V gives CDR1 SGHNT, CDR2 YYREEE (reference sequence). In DNA form, the CDR3 reads TGTGCCAGCAGCTTGGACGGATTCGAGGAGGAGCAGTACTTC. Protein sequence: CASSLDGFEEEQYF.

A single count supports this clone. V gene TRBV18 combines with J gene TRBJ2-7, with no clear D. V gave up 1 base and J gave up 0 bases, with 13 bases separating them. Germline V gene data show CDR1 as KGHSH and CDR2 as LQKENI. The length of the CDR3 is 16 residues. This CDR3 is CASSPRSDVSSYEQYF. As DNA, the CDR3 is TGTGCCAGCTCACCACGGAGCGACGTGAGCTCCTACGAGCAGTACTTC.

This clone was observed a handful of times. This chain joins TRBV5-1 and TRBJ1-2, with 7 bases aligning to TRBD1. V lost 0 bases, J lost 4 bases, and 3 bases stayed unmatched. The CDR3 consists of 14 residues. Germline CDR1 and CDR2: SGHRS and YFSETQ. This CDR3 reads CASSLGRQGYGYTF. DNA of the CDR3: TGCGCCAGCAGCTTGGGGAGACAGGGCTATGGCTACACCTTC.

The chain employs TRBV5-6 and TRBJ1-2; tentatively, D is TRBD1 (5 bases). Trimming stripped 4 bases from V and 0 bases from J, with 16 bases between. The CDR3 extends over 16 amino acids. CDR1 is SGHDT and CDR2 is YYEEEE in the germline V gene. The CDR3 region is CASSPSPGKANYGYTF. The DNA of the CDR3 is TGTGCCAGCAGCCCCTCCCCAGGGAAGGCTAACTATGGCTACACCTTC.

The V gene is TRBV7-3, the J gene TRBJ2-1, with TRBD2 matching 10 bases. V lost 6 bases, J lost 9 bases, and 11 bases stayed unmatched. Germline loops: CDR1 SGHTA, CDR2 FQGTGA. This CDR3 comprises 15 residues. CDR3 protein: CASSFSGGALSEQFF. In DNA form, the CDR3 reads TGTGCCAGCAGTTTCAGCGGGGGGGCGCTGAGTGAGCAGTTCTTC.

The V call is TRBV14, the J call TRBJ1-2; TRBD1 aligns across 10 bases. The V segment lost 4 bases and the J segment 8 bases; nucleotides outside the gene matches: 10. This CDR3 contains 15 residues. Per the germline V gene, CDR1 is SGHDN and CDR2 is FVKESK. The CDR3 bases are TGTGCCAGCAGCCTGTTCGGGACAGGGGCCCCAGGCTACACCTTC. Encoded protein: CASSLFGTGAPGYTF.

V gene TRBV11-2 combines with J gene TRBJ1-1, with D possibly matching TRBD1 (5 bases). The V gene's germline CDR1 is SGHAT and CDR2 FQNNGV. The CDR3 spans 14 residues. Trimming took off 0 bases at V and 4 bases at J, with 9 bases between the two ends. CDR3 residues: CASSLDLGGTEAFF. CDR3 DNA: TGTGCCAGCAGCTTAGATCTCGGGGGCACTGAAGCTTTCTTT.

This clone was counted between two and nine times. The V call is TRBV15, the J call TRBJ1-2; unclear D gene. The V gene's germline CDR1 is LNHNV and CDR2 YYDKDF (reference sequence). This CDR3 has 15 residues. The germline V and J ends were trimmed by 3 bases and 8 bases, with 19 bases remaining between them. The CDR3 is CATSSPVGGRWGYTF. The CDR3 nucleotides are TGTGCCACCAGCAGCCCGGTTGGCGGCCGGTGGGGCTACACCTTC.

This rearrangement joins TRBV19 to TRBJ1-5; TRBD1 aligns across 8 bases. This CDR3 spans 13 amino acids. Germline CDR1 and CDR2: LNHDA and SQIVND (reference sequence). The V and J ends lost 8 bases and 5 bases, in that order; junction bases with no gene match: 5. DNA of the CDR3: TGTGCCAGTTCGGGACAGGAGCATCAGCCCCAGCATTTT. This gives the protein CASSGQEHQPQHF. Filled out from reference TRBV19 and TRBJ1-5, the complete variable domain reads DGGITQSPKYLFRKEGQNVTLSCEQNLNHDAMYWYRQDPGQGLRLIYYSQIVNDFQKGDIAEGYSVSREKKESFPLTVTSAQKNPTAFYLCASSGQEHQPQHFGDGTRLSIL.

The chain employs TRBV7-3 and TRBJ2-7; D is ambiguous. Germline V gene sequence: CDR1 SGHTA, CDR2 FQGTGA. V was cut by 1 base and J by 6 bases, with 10 bases left in between. The CDR3 contains 13 residues. The CDR3 region has the DNA TGTGCCAGCAGCTTAAATTACCTGGCCGAGCAGTACTTC. Amino acids: CASSLNYLAEQYF.

The rearrangement uses TRBV10-3 and TRBJ2-3, with 8 positions matching TRBD1. The CDR3 length is 12 residues. The junction had 4 bases not matched to a gene; V was cut back by 9 bases and J by 5 bases. CDR1 ENHRY and CDR2 SYGVKD come from the germline V gene. The CDR3 region is CAIQGDEDTQYF. The CDR3 DNA reads as TGTGCCATACAGGGGGACGAAGATACGCAGTATTTT.

The chain employs TRBV5-1 and TRBJ1-2; the match to TRBD1 covers 9 bases. The V gene end was trimmed by 1 base and the J gene end by 6 bases; junction bases not matched to a gene: 4. Germline V gene sequence: CDR1 SGHRS, CDR2 YFSETQ. The CDR3 spans 14 residues. In DNA form, the CDR3 reads TGCGCCAGCAGCTTGAGGGGACAGGGCGATGGCTACACCTTC. Amino acid sequence: CASSLRGQGDGYTF.

The rearrangement uses TRBV12-5 and TRBJ2-1, with D perhaps TRBD2 (6 bases). The germline V gene has CDR1 LGHNT and CDR2 FRNRAP. V lost 6 bases to trimming and J lost 6 bases, with 12 bases between them. The CDR3 has 13 residues. The CDR3 nucleotides read TGTGCTAGTGGCCCGGGGACTTCCAATGAGCAGTTCTTC. Protein: CASGPGTSNEQFF.

The CDR3 DNA reads TGCAGCGTTGAGTTCGGGGTCGGCTACACCTTC. Amino acid sequence: CSVEFGVGYTF. This sequence joins TRBV29-1 and TRBJ1-2; D is undetermined. Germline V gene sequence: CDR1 SQVTM, CDR2 ANQGSEA. CDR3 length: 11 residues. Trimming removed 3 bases at V and 8 bases at J, with 10 bases between. The full variable domain, with the rest looked up from reference TRBV29-1 and TRBJ1-2, is SAVISQKPSRDICQRGTSLTIQCQVDSQVTMMFWYRQQPGQSLTLIATANQGSEATYESGFVIDKFPISRPNLTFSTLTVSNMSPEDSSIYLCSVEFGVGYTFGSGTRLTVV.

The CDR3 nucleotides read TGTGCCAGCAGTGAACGGGGGTATTCACCCCTCCACTTT. This gives the protein CASSERGYSPLHF. This sequence joins TRBV2 and TRBJ1-6; weak D call: TRBD1 (5 bases). Germline V lookup: CDR1 SNHLY, CDR2 FYNNEI. CDR3 length equals 13 residues. Trimming stripped 2 bases from V and 8 bases from J, with 7 bases between.